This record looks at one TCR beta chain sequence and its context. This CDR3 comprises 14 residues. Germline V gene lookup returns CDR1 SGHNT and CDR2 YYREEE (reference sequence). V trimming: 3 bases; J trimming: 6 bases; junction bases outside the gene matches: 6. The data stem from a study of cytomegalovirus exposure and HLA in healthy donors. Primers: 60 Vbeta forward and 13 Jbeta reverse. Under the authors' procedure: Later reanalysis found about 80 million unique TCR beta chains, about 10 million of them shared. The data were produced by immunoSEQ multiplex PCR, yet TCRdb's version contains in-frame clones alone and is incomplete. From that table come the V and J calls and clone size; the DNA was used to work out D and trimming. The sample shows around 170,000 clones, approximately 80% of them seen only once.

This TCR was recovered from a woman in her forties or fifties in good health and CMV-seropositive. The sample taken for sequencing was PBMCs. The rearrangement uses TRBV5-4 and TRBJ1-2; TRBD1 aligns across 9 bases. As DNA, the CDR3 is TGTGCCAGCAGCTCACCCGGGACAGGGAATGGCTACACCTTC. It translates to CASSSPGTGNGYTF.